Listed here are 21 T cell receptor beta chains from one sample, sequenced in a study of vaccination and CD4 T cells after COVID-19. The treatment was: roughly 10-day PBMC culture with coronavirus spike peptide pools or control peptides (ViraFEST assay). The Oncomine TCR Beta short-read assay sequenced DNA from cultured CD4+ T cells. In TCRdb, the PCR reads were re-called with MiXCR into one record per CDR3 protein. The table shows over 10,000 distinct CDR3 sequences, with around 50% occurring only once. These receptors have no identified antigens. The sample was CD4+ T cells from blood, cultured in vitro. Receptors were obtained from a human donor who had recovered from COVID-19.

The rearrangement uses TRBV27 and TRBJ2-7; the match to TRBD1 covers 9 bases. CDR1 is MNHEY, CDR2 SMNVEV, per germline (reference sequence). V gave up 2 bases and J gave up 6 bases; unmatched junction bases: 2. CDR3 length: 13 amino acids. The CDR3 protein is CASSLRTGAEQYF. The DNA for the CDR3 is TGTGCCAGCAGTTTAAGGACAGGGGCCGAGCAGTACTTC.

The V gene is TRBV5-1, the J gene TRBJ1-6; 10 nucleotides match TRBD1. CDR1 is SGHRS and CDR2 is YFSETQ in the germline V gene. V dropped 4 bases and J dropped 10; count of bases not matched to a gene: 17. The CDR3 totals 18 residues. The DNA of the CDR3 is TGCGCCAGCAGCGCCGCCCCCGGGACAGGGGTTTCGGGATCACCCCTCCACTTT. Encoded protein: CASSAAPGTGVSGSPLHF.

The J gene is TRBJ2-7, the V gene TRBV7-3; the match to TRBD2 covers 8 bases. The V gene's germline CDR1 is SGHTA and CDR2 FQGTGA. The CDR3 is 15 amino acids. Trimming at V came to 4 bases and at J to 3 bases, leaving 8 bases not matched to a gene. The CDR3 protein is CASSYQAGEGYEQYF. Written as DNA, the CDR3 is TGTGCCAGCAGCTACCAAGCGGGAGAGGGCTACGAGCAGTACTTC.

This clonotype was found a few times. The gene calls are TRBV15 and TRBJ1-6, with a tentative D call TRBD1 (6 bases). Per the germline V gene, CDR1 is LNHNV and CDR2 is YYDKDF (reference sequence). The CDR3 is 15 residues long. The ends were cut back, 3 bases at V and 5 bases at J, with 11 bases in the middle. This chain's CDR3 is CATSSAQGDNSPLHF. The DNA for the CDR3 is TGTGCCACCAGCAGTGCACAGGGCGATAATTCACCCCTCCACTTT.

The chain employs TRBV20-1 and TRBJ1-2; D possibly corresponds to TRBD1 (6 bases). CDR1 DFQATT and CDR2 SNEGSKA come from the germline V gene (reference sequence). V gave up 6 bases and J gave up 7 bases, with 21 bases separating them. The CDR3 has 14 amino acids. The CDR3 sequence is CSAPDDTGAAGYTF. The CDR3 bases are TGCAGTGCACCCGACGACACGGGGGCGGCTGGCTACACCTTC.

The J gene is TRBJ1-1, the V gene TRBV4-3; D is ambiguous. Germline-derived CDR1 and CDR2 are LGHNA and YSLEER. The CDR3 covers 14 residues. The V end lost 1 base, the J end lost 0 bases, and 6 bases lay between the germline ends. CDR3 residues: CASSQGPMNTEAFF. The DNA for the CDR3 is TGCGCCAGCAGCCAAGGCCCCATGAACACTGAAGCTTTCTTT.

The genes are TRBV24-1 and TRBJ1-5, with a possible D match to TRBD1 (6 bases). CDR1 and CDR2 from the germline V gene are KGHDR and SFDVKD. The CDR3 spans 18 residues. V lost 1 base and J 4 bases, leaving 19 bases between the germline ends. CDR3: CATSDFGGFGQTNQPQHF. CDR3 coding DNA: TGTGCCACCAGTGATTTTGGGGGTTTCGGACAGACTAATCAGCCCCAGCATTTT.

This sequence joins TRBV11-3 and TRBJ1-1; TRBD1 aligns across 8 bases. Per the germline V gene, CDR1 is SGHNT and CDR2 is YENEEA. The CDR3 contains 15 residues. V lost 3 bases, J lost 1 base, and 4 bases stayed unmatched. CDR3 loop: CASSLTGAQNTEAFF. CDR3 sequence (DNA): TGTGCCAGCAGCTTGACAGGGGCTCAGAACACTGAAGCTTTCTTT.

This sequence joins TRBV20-1 and TRBJ2-7; 10 bases agree with TRBD1. The CDR3 has 15 residues. Germline trimming cut 3 bases from V and 6 bases from J; bases unmatched to any gene: 11. The germline V gene has CDR1 DFQATT and CDR2 SNEGSKA (reference sequence). CDR3: CSASHSGTGASEQYF. The CDR3 DNA sequence: TGCAGTGCTAGCCACTCGGGGACAGGGGCCTCCGAGCAGTACTTC.

CDR3: CASSLGPEGPQHF. CDR3 bases: TGTGCCAGCAGCTTAGGGCCCGAGGGGCCCCAGCATTTT. The J gene is TRBJ1-5, the V gene TRBV6-1, with D hard to call. V shed 6 bases and J shed 9 bases, with 15 bases lying between them. Germline values: CDR1 MNHNS, CDR2 SASEGT. The CDR3 has 13 residues.

A single count supports this clonotype. The chain has TRBV20-1 and TRBJ1-6; D ambiguous. The CDR3 sequence is 16 residues long. Germline CDR1 and CDR2: DFQATT and SNEGSKA (reference sequence). V lost 0 bases and J 5 bases, leaving 14 bases between the germline ends. For the CDR3, the DNA is TGCAGTGCTAGAGATCTGCCGTGGACGGATAATTCACCCCTCCACTTT. This gives the protein CSARDLPWTDNSPLHF.

This chain links TRBV27 with TRBJ1-1; D remains unclear. Germline CDR1 reads MNHEY; CDR2 reads SMNVEV (reference sequence). V was pared by 1 base and J by 8 bases, with 11 bases between. The CDR3 totals 13 residues. CDR3 sequence reads: CASSLYRQGEAFF. In nucleotides, the CDR3 is TGTGCCAGCAGTTTATACCGGCAAGGCGAAGCTTTCTTT.

This clonotype occurred a few times. The V and J genes are TRBV7-9 and TRBJ1-6, with a possible D match to TRBD1 (5 bases). Trimming took 1 base from V and 5 from J, leaving 12 bases between them. The CDR3 totals 16 residues. CDR1 and CDR2 (germline): SEHNR, FQNEAQ (reference sequence). CDR3 sequence reads: CASSLDGTANNSPLHF. Written as DNA, the CDR3 is TGTGCCAGCAGCTTAGACGGGACGGCCAATAATTCACCCCTCCACTTT. Supplemented by reference TRBV7-9 and TRBJ1-6, the full variable domain reads DTGVSQNPRHKITKRGQNVTFRCDPISEHNRLYWYRQTLGQGPEFLTYFQNEAQLEKSRLLSDRFSAERPKGSFSTLEIQRTEQGDSAMYLCASSLDGTANNSPLHFGNGTRLTVT.

V gene TRBV5-4 combines with J gene TRBJ2-5; TRBD1 might be the D (7 bases). This CDR3 spans 16 amino acids. Germline loops: CDR1 SGHNT, CDR2 YYREEE (reference sequence). The V end was cut by 3 bases, the J end by 5 bases, with 20 bases between. Here the CDR3 reads CASSSGGGRGRETQYF. The CDR3, as DNA: TGTGCCAGCAGCTCTGGAGGGGGCAGGGGGAGGGAGACCCAGTACTTC. The complete variable domain, with remaining parts taken from reference TRBV5-4 and TRBJ2-5, reads ETGVTQSPTHLIKTRGQQVTLRCSSQSGHNTVSWYQQALGQGPQFIFQYYREEENGRGNFPPRFSGLQFPNYSSELNVNALELDDSALYLCASSSGGGRGRETQYFGPGTRLLVL.

This clonotype was counted only a few times. The chain joins TRBV29-1 to TRBJ2-5; D is possibly TRBD2 (6 bases). Germline CDR1 is SQVTM and CDR2 is ANQGSEA. The CDR3 totals 14 residues. V gave up 5 bases and J gave up 1 base, with 14 bases separating them. For the CDR3, the DNA is TGCAGCGTTAACCGCGGGACGGTCCAAGAGACCCAGTACTTC. Protein: CSVNRGTVQETQYF.

V and J are TRBV7-2 and TRBJ2-2; perhaps TRBD2 as D (7 bases). There are 15 residues in the CDR3. Germline lookup yields CDR1 SGHTA and CDR2 FQGNSA. Trimming shortened V by 1 base and J by 4 bases, and 10 bases separated the two germline ends. CDR3 in DNA: TGTGCCAGCAGCTTAGGGGGGGGCCGCACCGGGGAGCTGTTTTTT. Translating gives CASSLGGGRTGELFF.

This chain uses TRBV3-1 with TRBJ1-1; D gene unclear. Trimming shortened V by 2 bases and J by 1 base, and 5 bases separated the two germline ends. Germline loops: CDR1 LGHDT, CDR2 YNNKEL (reference sequence). This CDR3 has 13 residues. The CDR3 loop is CASSQTGNTEAFF. CDR3 DNA sequence: TGTGCCAGCAGCCAAACGGGGAACACTGAAGCTTTCTTT.

This CDR3 is CSARADSPWGQETQYF. CDR3 nucleotides: TGCAGTGCTAGAGCCGACAGCCCCTGGGGCCAAGAGACCCAGTACTTC. This sequence joins TRBV20-1 and TRBJ2-5, with D perhaps matching TRBD1 (5 bases). This CDR3 has 16 amino acids. The V gene lost 1 base and the J gene lost 1 base, with 16 bases spanning the gap. CDR1 and CDR2 from the germline V gene are DFQATT and SNEGSKA (reference sequence).

The rearrangement links TRBV6-1 to TRBJ1-2, with TRBD1 identical over 8 bases. The germline CDR1 and CDR2 sequences are MNHNS and SASEGT. The CDR3 is made up of 14 amino acids. J was trimmed by 4 bases and V by 5 bases; bases with no gene match: 6. In DNA, the CDR3 is TGTGCCAGCAGTCCCTCCGGGACAGGCTATGGCTACACCTTC. It yields the protein CASSPSGTGYGYTF.

This clonotype turned up a few times. The genes are TRBV6-2 or TRBV6-3 and TRBJ1-2; D may be TRBD1 (5 bases). In germline, CDR1 is MNHEY, CDR2 SVGEGT. CDR3 length equals 11 residues. Between the trimmed V and J ends, which lost 11 bases and 5 bases, there was a span of 12 bases. CDR3 sequence reads: CASRRGYGYTF. For the CDR3, the DNA is TGTGCCTCCCGGCGGGGGTATGGCTACACCTTC.

This clonotype came up a few times. The chain recombines TRBV10-3 with TRBJ1-1, with D tentatively TRBD1 (5 bases). V gave up 4 bases and J gave up 5 bases, with 14 bases separating them. The germline CDR1 and CDR2 sequences are ENHRY and SYGVKD. CDR3 size: 14 residues. CDR3 region: CAISVLEGTTEAFF. The CDR3 nucleotides read TGTGCCATCAGTGTTCTAGAGGGGACGACTGAAGCTTTCTTT.